The 5 T cell receptor beta chains presented below share a single source sample, sequenced in a study of Ad26.COV2.S vaccination and SARS-CoV-2 variants. The protocol was immunoSEQ multiplex PCR, while the TCRdb copy is restricted to in-frame clones and leaves out a portion. The table shows 430,000 or so clones, with roughly nine tenths occurring only once. Treatment: some 20 received Ad26.COV2.S at low or high dose, single or two shots; roughly five received placebo; per-sample allocation not given. All samples were drawn on day 63, counting from the first vaccine or placebo injection. The starting material was peripheral blood, obtained in a trial of Ad26.COV2.S vaccine versus placebo. Every receptor here comes from a person aged 18-60 years who received the Ad26.COV2.S COVID-19 vaccine or a placebo.

This clone came up once. The chain employs TRBV6-2 or TRBV6-3 and TRBJ2-7; 9 bases line up with TRBD1. The CDR3 spans 16 residues. V lost 2 bases, J lost 7 bases, and 12 bases stayed unmatched. Germline CDR1 and CDR2: MNHEY and SVGEGT. The CDR3 sequence is CASSYPPNRDRVEQYF. The DNA for the CDR3 is TGTGCCAGCAGTTACCCCCCCAACCGGGACAGGGTGGAGCAGTACTTC.

This clone came up a few times. The rearrangement links TRBV6-5 to TRBJ2-5, with D tentatively TRBD1 or TRBD2 (5 bases each). CDR1 and CDR2 (germline): MNHEY, SVGAGI. Trimming took off 10 bases at V and 0 bases at J, with 9 bases between the two ends. The CDR3 loop spans 12 amino acids. CDR3 in DNA: TGTGCCACGGGACGGAACCAAGAGACCCAGTACTTC. Translation gives CATGRNQETQYF.

This chain links TRBV19 with TRBJ2-5; no firm D call. Trimming removed 7 bases from V and 5 bases from J, with 11 bases in between. The CDR3 covers 12 residues. CDR1 LNHDA and CDR2 SQIVND come from the germline V gene (reference sequence). CDR3 DNA sequence: TGTGCCAGTAAAAGGGATTCCGAGACCCAGTACTTC. Translating gives CASKRDSETQYF.

The gene calls are TRBV7-9 and TRBJ1-6, with 10 bases fitting TRBD1. This CDR3 region has 15 residues. Germline V lookup: CDR1 SEHNR, CDR2 FQNEAQ (reference sequence). Trimming took 1 base from V and 8 from J; bases not matched to a gene: 2. CDR3 amino acids: CASSLVGTGDSPLHF. The CDR3 DNA sequence: TGTGCCAGCAGCTTAGTGGGGACAGGGGATTCACCCCTCCACTTT.

The chain uses TRBV3-1 (or the pseudogene TRBV3-2) and TRBJ2-1, with D perhaps matching TRBD2 (5 bases). With 2 bases removed from V and 10 bases from J, the gap between germline ends came to 9 bases. CDR3 length: 12 amino acids. The germline gives CDR1 LGHDT, CDR2 YNNKEL (reference sequence). In nucleotides, the CDR3 is TGTGCCAGCAGCCAACGAGGGAACGAGCAGTTCTTC. Amino acids: CASSQRGNEQFF.